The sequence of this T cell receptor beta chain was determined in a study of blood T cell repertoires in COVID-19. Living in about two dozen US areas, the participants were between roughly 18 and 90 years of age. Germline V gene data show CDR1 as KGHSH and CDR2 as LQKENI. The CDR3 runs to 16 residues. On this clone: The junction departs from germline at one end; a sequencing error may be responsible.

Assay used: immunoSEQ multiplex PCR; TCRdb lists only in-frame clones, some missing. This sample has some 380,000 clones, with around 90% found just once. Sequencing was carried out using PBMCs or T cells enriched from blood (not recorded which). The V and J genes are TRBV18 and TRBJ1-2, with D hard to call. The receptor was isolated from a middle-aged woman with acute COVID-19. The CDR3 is CASSLGSITTIYGYTF. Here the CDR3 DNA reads TGTGCCAGTTCACTTGGGTCAATCACCACTATCTATGGCTACACCTTC.